This T cell receptor beta chain was documented in a study of control samples from healthy donors and cancer patients. Sequencing was performed with immunoSEQ multiplex PCR; in TCRdb, only in-frame clones are kept and a portion is missing. The sample holds about 55,000 clones, approximately 85% seen once. V shed 7 bases and J shed 0 bases, with 10 bases lying between them. The CDR3 is 14 amino acids. Germline V gives CDR1 LNHDA, CDR2 SQIVND (reference sequence). The clonotype originates from a man aged 45-65 years in good health. This chain links TRBV19 with TRBJ2-1; D ambiguous. Specimen: blood. The CDR3 DNA follows: TGTGCCAGTAACGAGCAGCTCTCCTACAATGAGCAGTTCTTC. Its translation is CASNEQLSYNEQFF.